The 30 T cell receptor beta chains presented below share a single source sample, sequenced in a study of Ad26.COV2.S vaccination and SARS-CoV-2 variants. This table comes from immunoSEQ multiplex PCR, and its TCRdb copy is limited to in-frame clones, with some not included. The sample holds about 350,000 clones; 92% are singletons and the top ten take 3.9%. Sequenced material: peripheral blood, taken after recovery from COVID-19. The source is a human donor who had recovered from COVID-19.

The chain recombines TRBV7-2 with TRBJ2-7, with 10 bases lining up with TRBD2. The V gene end was trimmed by 5 bases and the J gene end by 0 bases; junction bases not matched to a gene: 4. The germline V gene has CDR1 SGHTA and CDR2 FQGNSA. The CDR3 is 15 amino acids. CDR3 sequence reads: CASSLTSGDSYEQYF. For the CDR3, the DNA is TGTGCCAGCAGCCTCACTAGCGGGGACTCCTACGAGCAGTACTTC.

CDR3 nucleotides: TGTGCCAGCAGTGACTCGCCACTAGTAGACAACACCGGGGAGCTGTTTTTT. This sequence encodes CASSDSPLVDNTGELFF. The chain uses TRBV6-4 and TRBJ2-2; D is possibly TRBD2 (5 bases). Germline CDR1 MRHNA, CDR2 SNTAGT. The CDR3 is made up of 17 amino acids. With 0 bases removed from V and 2 bases from J, the gap between germline ends came to 13 bases.

The chain recombines TRBV10-3 with TRBJ2-3, with D possibly matching TRBD2 (6 bases). The germline V gene has CDR1 ENHRY and CDR2 SYGVKD. This CDR3 region has 15 residues. Between the trimmed V and J ends, which lost 3 bases and 4 bases, there was a span of 14 bases. CDR3 region: CAISDLGLDSDTQYF. CDR3 DNA sequence: TGTGCCATCAGTGATCTGGGACTCGACTCAGATACGCAGTATTTT.

The rearrangement joins TRBV7-9 to TRBJ2-1; TRBD2 aligns across 8 bases. CDR1 is SEHNR and CDR2 is FQNEAQ in the germline V gene (reference sequence). CDR3 length: 15 residues. With 3 bases clipped from V and 8 bases from J, the junction kept 9 bases outside the gene matches. The CDR3 nucleotides read TGTGCCAGCAGCTTTTTCCGGGGGGGTTCCGATGAGCAGTTCTTC. This gives the protein CASSFFRGGSDEQFF.

The genes are TRBV18 and TRBJ2-7, with D possibly TRBD1 on 5 matching bases. This CDR3 region has 16 residues. V lost 2 bases and J lost 2, with 16 bases in between. Per germline, CDR1 KGHSH and CDR2 LQKENI. The CDR3 sequence: CASSPGRTSETYEQYF. The CDR3 bases are TGTGCCAGCTCACCAGGTCGGACAAGCGAAACCTACGAGCAGTACTTC.

The chain links TRBV5-1 to TRBJ2-7, with 7 bases lining up with TRBD1. Germline CDR1 and CDR2: SGHRS and YFSETQ. Germline trimming cut 2 bases from V and 2 bases from J; bases unmatched to any gene: 4. The CDR3 is 14 residues long. The CDR3 loop reads CASSFLQGAYEQYF. The CDR3 nucleotides are TGCGCCAGCAGCTTCTTGCAGGGGGCCTACGAGCAGTACTTC.

The genes are TRBV11-2 and TRBJ1-5; D remains unclear. The germline gives CDR1 SGHAT, CDR2 FQNNGV. The germline V and J ends were trimmed by 5 bases and 3 bases, with 14 bases remaining between them. The CDR3 is 15 amino acids. The CDR3 spells CASSPGGQNNQPQHF. Here the CDR3 DNA reads TGTGCCAGCAGCCCCGGAGGGCAGAACAATCAGCCCCAGCATTTT.

This chain connects TRBV15 to TRBJ1-5; 7 positions agree with TRBD1. Germline V gene data show CDR1 as LNHNV and CDR2 as YYDKDF (reference sequence). This CDR3 region has 15 residues. V dropped 0 bases and J dropped 11; count of bases not matched to a gene: 10. CDR3 nucleotides: TGTGCCACCAGCAGAGATCCGGACAGGTTCGCCGCCCAGCATTTT. Its protein is CATSRDPDRFAAQHF.

The J gene is TRBJ2-2, the V gene TRBV9; a weak D match, TRBD1 (6 bases). The length of the CDR3 is 15 residues. Germline V gene data show CDR1 as SGDLS and CDR2 as YYNGEE. Between the trimmed V and J ends, which lost 4 bases and 0 bases, there was a span of 10 bases. CDR3: CASSLTGSNTGELFF. CDR3 sequence (DNA): TGTGCCAGCAGCTTGACAGGCTCGAACACCGGGGAGCTGTTTTTT.

The V call is TRBV7-8, the J call TRBJ1-2, with TRBD1 matching over 7 bases. The J segment lost 3 bases and the V segment lost 2 bases, leaving 6 bases of the junction unmatched. This CDR3 has 15 amino acids. Germline values: CDR1 SGHVS, CDR2 FQNEAQ. CDR3 sequence reads: CASSLKQGQDYGYTF. The DNA of the CDR3 is TGTGCCAGCAGCTTAAAACAGGGGCAGGACTATGGCTACACCTTC.

The chain carries TRBV3-1 (or the pseudogene TRBV3-2) and TRBJ1-5; 9 bases align to TRBD1. Germline V CDR1 and CDR2: LGHDT, YNNKEL (reference sequence). The V segment lost 4 bases and the J segment 7 bases; nucleotides outside the gene matches: 14. CDR3 length equals 17 residues. In DNA, the CDR3 is TGTGCCAGCAGCCGGAACGTCCCGGGACAGGGTTGCCAGCCCCAGCATTTT. As protein: CASSRNVPGQGCQPQHF.

The genes are TRBV6-5 and TRBJ1-2, with TRBD1 identical over 7 bases. Germline values: CDR1 MNHEY, CDR2 SVGAGI. V was clipped by 6 bases and J by 4 bases; unmatched bases: 5. This CDR3 region has 13 residues. Here the CDR3 reads CASSPGTVYGYTF. The DNA for the CDR3 is TGTGCCAGCAGCCCCGGGACAGTCTATGGCTACACCTTC.

This clone was detected once. The chain uses TRBV29-1 and TRBJ2-1; 8 nucleotides agree with TRBD1. The junction had 9 bases not matched to a gene; V was cut back by 7 bases and J by 10 bases. CDR1 and CDR2 (germline): SQVTM, ANQGSEA. The CDR3 covers 12 residues. CDR3 nucleotide sequence: TGCAGCGACCGCACAGGGGGAAGAGAGCAGTTCTTC. As protein: CSDRTGGREQFF.

The CDR3 protein is CASSYRGSYEQYF. The CDR3 nucleotides are TGTGCCAGCAGTTACAGGGGTTCCTACGAGCAGTACTTC. The rearrangement joins TRBV6-2 or TRBV6-3 to TRBJ2-7, with a possible D match to TRBD1 (5 bases). This CDR3 is 13 amino acids long. Per the germline V gene, CDR1 is MNHEY and CDR2 is SVGEGT. Trimming left V 2 bases short and J 1 base short, with 6 bases between.

V and J are TRBV10-1 and TRBJ1-2; 8 nucleotides agree with TRBD1. The CDR3 runs to 14 residues. The V and J ends lost 6 bases and 3 bases, in that order; junction bases with no gene match: 6. CDR1 is WNHNN, CDR2 SYGVQD, per germline (reference sequence). The CDR3: CASSRGQGDYGYTF. CDR3 sequence (DNA): TGCGCCAGCAGCCGCGGACAGGGCGACTATGGCTACACCTTC.

This clone has just a few counts. The chain employs TRBV5-1 and TRBJ2-2; D might be TRBD2 (5 bases). Germline V gene sequence: CDR1 SGHRS, CDR2 YFSETQ. This CDR3 is 15 amino acids long. With 0 bases removed from V and 4 bases from J, the gap between germline ends came to 10 bases. Here the CDR3 DNA reads TGCGCCAGCAGCTTGGTCCCAGGAGGCACCGGGGAGCTGTTTTTT. It encodes CASSLVPGGTGELFF.

This clone has a single count. This chain connects TRBV19 to TRBJ2-5; 8 nucleotides match TRBD1. Germline values: CDR1 LNHDA, CDR2 SQIVND (reference sequence). Losses at the gene ends were 3 bases for V and 2 bases for J; bases not matched to a gene: 8. This CDR3 is built from 16 residues. The CDR3 region has the DNA TGTGCCAGTAGTATGCCCCGGACAGGGAATCAAGAGACCCAGTACTTC. Its translation is CASSMPRTGNQETQYF. Supplemented by reference TRBV19 and TRBJ2-5, the full variable domain reads DGGITQSPKYLFRKEGQNVTLSCEQNLNHDAMYWYRQDPGQGLRLIYYSQIVNDFQKGDIAEGYSVSREKKESFPLTVTSAQKNPTAFYLCASSMPRTGNQETQYFGPGTRLLVL.

The chain recombines TRBV5-1 with TRBJ1-2; TRBD1 matches at 8 bases. Germline CDR1 SGHRS, CDR2 YFSETQ. The length of the CDR3 is 14 residues. Trimming cost V 1 base and J 6 bases; bases outside gene matches: 5. Here the CDR3 reads CASSLLDRVDGYTF. As DNA, the CDR3 is TGCGCCAGCAGCTTGCTGGACAGGGTGGATGGCTACACCTTC.

This rearrangement joins TRBV6-5 to TRBJ2-7; the D gene is possibly TRBD1 (6 bases). With 6 bases removed from V and 6 bases from J, the gap between germline ends came to 12 bases. CDR3 size: 12 residues. CDR1 and CDR2 (germline): MNHEY, SVGAGI. CDR3 sequence reads: CASSFTGSEQYF. In DNA, the CDR3 is TGTGCCAGCAGCTTTACAGGGTCCGAGCAGTACTTC.

V gene TRBV10-3 combines with J gene TRBJ1-1, with 10 bases identical to TRBD1. CDR1 ENHRY and CDR2 SYGVKD come from the germline V gene. This CDR3 comprises 12 residues. The V and J ends lost 4 bases and 10 bases, in that order; junction bases with no gene match: 3. The CDR3 spells CAISGTGGGAFF. The CDR3 DNA reads as TGTGCCATCAGTGGGACAGGGGGGGGAGCTTTCTTT.

The chain links TRBV29-1 to TRBJ2-1; 9 bases map to TRBD1. J lost 12 bases, V lost 3 bases, and 9 bases had no gene match. Germline CDR1 and CDR2: SQVTM and ANQGSEA. The CDR3 contains 13 residues. CDR3 sequence (DNA): TGCAGCGTTGACGGGACAGGGCTTAGCGGGCAGTTCTTC. Protein product: CSVDGTGLSGQFF.

This chain uses TRBV19 with TRBJ2-7, with 7 nucleotides matching TRBD1. The germline CDR1 and CDR2 sequences are LNHDA and SQIVND (reference sequence). The CDR3 runs 15 residues. Unmatched junction bases numbered 8, after V lost 4 bases and J lost 2 bases. This CDR3 is CASSRGTASPYEQYF. CDR3 nucleotide sequence: TGTGCCAGTAGTAGGGGGACAGCTTCACCCTACGAGCAGTACTTC.

As DNA, the CDR3 is TGTGCCAGCTTAGGCCCTTCTAGCACAGATACGCAGTATTTT. Translating it yields CASLGPSSTDTQYF. V and J are TRBV2 and TRBJ2-3; D is uncertain. Trimming took off 8 bases at V and 0 bases at J, with 12 bases between the two ends. This CDR3 comprises 14 residues. Germline V CDR1 and CDR2: SNHLY, FYNNEI.

The CDR3 protein is CASSRLYNTEAFF. The CDR3 nucleotides are TGTGCCAGCAGCAGACTCTACAACACTGAAGCTTTCTTT. V gene TRBV12-3 or TRBV12-4 combines with J gene TRBJ1-1, with unresolved D. This CDR3 comprises 13 residues. V was shortened by 6 bases and J by 2 bases, with 10 bases between the two germline ends.

The V gene is TRBV12-5, the J gene TRBJ2-1; possible D gene TRBD2, 6 bases. V was pared by 7 bases and J by 3 bases, with 16 bases between. The V gene's germline CDR1 is LGHNT and CDR2 FRNRAP. The CDR3 is 15 residues long. This CDR3 is CASAFAGKIYNEQFF. CDR3 DNA sequence: TGTGCTAGTGCCTTCGCGGGGAAGATCTACAATGAGCAGTTCTTC.

The chain joins TRBV7-2 to TRBJ1-1; TRBD1 aligns across 9 bases. J was trimmed by 1 base and V by 3 bases; bases with no gene match: 3. Germline CDR1 and CDR2: SGHTA and FQGNSA. CDR3 size: 15 residues. CDR3 protein: CASSLTGGRNTEAFF. CDR3 DNA sequence: TGTGCCAGCAGCTTGACAGGGGGACGGAACACTGAAGCTTTCTTT.

This clone was recorded a few times. J is TRBJ1-1 and V is TRBV19; no clear D gene. V lost 5 bases to trimming and J lost 1 base, with 17 bases between them. The CDR3 is made up of 16 amino acids. Germline CDR1 LNHDA, CDR2 SQIVND (reference sequence). The CDR3 DNA follows: TGTGCCAGTAGTGTAGGTGGGTTAGGAAAGAACACTGAAGCTTTCTTT. Protein product: CASSVGGLGKNTEAFF.

This clone was detected once. The chain carries TRBV5-6 and TRBJ2-5; TRBD1 might be the D (5 bases). Trimming removed 5 bases from V and 2 bases from J, with 13 bases in between. This CDR3 is 14 amino acids long. Germline CDR1 reads SGHDT; CDR2 reads YYEEEE. The DNA of the CDR3 is TGTGCCAGCAGGCGGCGACAGCTACAAGAGACCCAGTACTTC. Residues: CASRRRQLQETQYF.

The chain recombines TRBV3-1 (or the pseudogene TRBV3-2) with TRBJ1-2; 8 positions match TRBD1. V shed 1 base and J 8 bases; nucleotides not matched to a gene: 3. This CDR3 is 13 amino acids long. CDR1 is LGHDT, CDR2 YNNKEL, per germline (reference sequence). The CDR3 sequence: CASSQGTGKGYTF. CDR3 in DNA: TGTGCCAGCAGCCAAGGGACAGGGAAAGGCTACACCTTC.

The chain combines TRBV5-1 with TRBJ1-2; a possible D gene is TRBD1 (5 bases). Trimming pared 1 base from V and 3 bases from J, leaving 13 bases between. Germline loops: CDR1 SGHRS, CDR2 YFSETQ. The CDR3 runs 15 residues. The CDR3 sequence is CASSLLGTSDYGYTF. The CDR3 DNA reads TGCGCCAGCAGCTTGCTAGGGACCTCCGACTATGGCTACACCTTC. The complete variable domain, with remaining parts taken from reference TRBV5-1 and TRBJ1-2, reads KAGVTQTPRYLIKTRGQQVTLSCSPISGHRSVSWYQQTPGQGLQFLFEYFSETQRNKGNFPGRFSGRQFSNSRSEMNVSTLELGDSALYLCASSLLGTSDYGYTFGSGTRLTVV.